A selection of T cell receptor beta chains follows, all from one sample in a study of blood T cell repertoires in COVID-19. Measured with immunoSEQ multiplex PCR; TCRdb has only the in-frame clones, and not every one. The data show approximately 330,000 clones, 88% seen once. The sample consisted of peripheral blood. The receptors were sampled from a woman aged 45-65 years with active or convalescent COVID-19. The CDR3 runs from the conserved cysteine through the conserved F or W. D genes are given only for firm matches. Size tells how often a clone was seen (once, few, many) or the class of an expanded clone, and some rows leave it out.

d_call: .
j_call: TRBJ2-2
v_call: TRBV14
clone_size: .
cdr3_aa: CASSQEDRGWATGELFF
cdr3_nt: TGTGCCAGCAGCCAAGAGGACCGGGGATGGGCCACCGGGGAGCTGTTTTTT

d_call: TRBD1
j_call: TRBJ2-5
v_call: TRBV7-2
clone_size: .
cdr3_aa: CASSQHRGETQYF
cdr3_nt: TGTGCCAGCAGCCAACACAGGGGAGAGACCCAGTACTTC

d_call: TRBD1
j_call: TRBJ1-6
v_call: TRBV7-6
clone_size: .
cdr3_aa: CASSLYSGTGLGFGSSPLHF
cdr3_nt: TGTGCCAGCAGCTTATATAGTGGGACAGGCTTAGGTTTTGGGAGTTCACCCCTCCACTTT

d_call: .
j_call: TRBJ2-7
v_call: TRBV19
clone_size: .
cdr3_aa: CASSIQGSSYEQYF
cdr3_nt: TGTGCCAGTAGTATTCAGGGGAGCTCCTACGAGCAGTACTTC

d_call: .
j_call: TRBJ1-2
v_call: TRBV7-2
clone_size: .
cdr3_aa: CASSSRTPNYGYTF
cdr3_nt: TGTGCCAGCAGCTCGCGGACACCTAACTATGGCTACACCTTC

d_call: TRBD1
j_call: TRBJ1-1
v_call: TRBV28
clone_size: .
cdr3_aa: CASSLGTGDLNTEAFF
cdr3_nt: TGTGCCAGCAGTTTAGGGACAGGAGACCTGAACACTGAAGCTTTCTTT

d_call: .
j_call: TRBJ1-1
v_call: TRBV27
clone_size: .
cdr3_aa: CASSLSPTGSEAFF
cdr3_nt: TGTGCCAGCAGTTTATCGCCCACAGGGAGTGAAGCTTTCTTT

d_call: TRBD1
j_call: TRBJ1-6
v_call: TRBV28
clone_size: .
cdr3_aa: CASLLGMWTGGADSPLHF
cdr3_nt: TGTGCCAGTCTCCTGGGAATGTGGACAGGGGGCGCGGATTCACCCCTCCACTTT

d_call: .
j_call: TRBJ2-7
v_call: TRBV28
clone_size: .
cdr3_aa: CASSFTDSYEQYF
cdr3_nt: TGTGCCAGCAGTTTTACAGACTCCTACGAGCAGTACTTC

d_call: .
j_call: TRBJ1-1
v_call: TRBV5-8
clone_size: once
cdr3_aa: CASSQQRGLEAFF
cdr3_nt: TGTGCCAGCAGCCAACAAAGGGGCCTTGAAGCTTTCTTT

d_call: .
j_call: TRBJ1-2
v_call: TRBV27
clone_size: few
cdr3_aa: CASRAREGQSNYGYTF
cdr3_nt: TGTGCCAGCAGGGCAAGGGAAGGACAGTCTAACTATGGCTACACCTTC

d_call: .
j_call: TRBJ1-2
v_call: TRBV5-4
clone_size: .
cdr3_aa: CASSFRGEPYGYTF
cdr3_nt: TGTGCCAGCAGCTTCCGGGGGGAACCCTATGGCTACACCTTC

d_call: TRBD1
j_call: TRBJ1-1
v_call: TRBV6-2/TRBV6-3
clone_size: .
cdr3_aa: CASSPGQSNTEAFF
cdr3_nt: TGTGCCAGCAGTCCGGGACAGAGTAACACTGAAGCTTTCTTT

d_call: .
j_call: TRBJ1-1
v_call: TRBV9
clone_size: .
cdr3_aa: CASSVDGGPNTEAFF
cdr3_nt: TGTGCCAGCAGCGTAGACGGGGGGCCCAACACTGAAGCTTTCTTT

d_call: .
j_call: TRBJ2-1
v_call: TRBV5-1
clone_size: .
cdr3_aa: CASSLGWRMSYNEQFF
cdr3_nt: TGCGCCAGCAGCTTGGGGTGGCGGATGTCCTACAATGAGCAGTTCTTC

d_call: .
j_call: TRBJ1-5
v_call: TRBV9
clone_size: .
cdr3_aa: CASSVEGGRVQPQHF
cdr3_nt: TGTGCCAGCAGCGTAGAAGGGGGTAGGGTTCAGCCCCAGCATTTT

d_call: .
j_call: TRBJ1-5
v_call: TRBV27
clone_size: .
cdr3_aa: CASSSSRGNNQPQHF
cdr3_nt: TGTGCCAGCAGTTCCAGCAGGGGAAACAATCAGCCCCAGCATTTT

d_call: TRBD1
j_call: TRBJ1-3
v_call: TRBV7-2
clone_size: once
cdr3_aa: CASSFRGGNTIYF
cdr3_nt: TGTGCCAGCAGCTTCAGGGGGGGAAACACCATATATTTT

d_call: .
j_call: TRBJ2-5
v_call: TRBV2
clone_size: once
cdr3_aa: CANARTEHETQYF
cdr3_nt: TGTGCCAACGCCAGGACAGAACATGAGACCCAGTACTTC

d_call: .
j_call: TRBJ1-6
v_call: TRBV6-6
clone_size: .
cdr3_aa: CATKTEGAGSPLHF
cdr3_nt: TGTGCCACCAAAACAGAAGGGGCTGGGTCACCCCTCCACTTT

d_call: .
j_call: TRBJ2-5
v_call: TRBV20-1
clone_size: .
cdr3_aa: CSASGQETQYF
cdr3_nt: TGCAGTGCTAGCGGTCAAGAGACCCAGTACTTC

d_call: TRBD2
j_call: TRBJ2-1
v_call: TRBV7-9
clone_size: .
cdr3_aa: CASSLGLAGPFNEQFF
cdr3_nt: TGTGCCAGCAGCTTAGGTCTAGCGGGTCCCTTCAATGAGCAGTTCTTC

d_call: TRBD1
j_call: TRBJ1-6
v_call: TRBV6-4
clone_size: .
cdr3_aa: CASLNQGGNGSPLHF
cdr3_nt: TGTGCCAGCCTCAACCAGGGGGGAAACGGCTCACCCCTCCACTTT

d_call: TRBD1
j_call: TRBJ2-2
v_call: TRBV7-6
clone_size: .
cdr3_aa: CASSTGTGATGELFF
cdr3_nt: TGTGCCAGCAGCACCGGGACAGGGGCCACCGGGGAGCTGTTTTTT

d_call: .
j_call: TRBJ1-1
v_call: TRBV30
clone_size: .
cdr3_aa: CAWSLFTEAFF
cdr3_nt: TGTGCCTGGAGCCTATTCACTGAAGCTTTCTTT

d_call: .
j_call: TRBJ2-7
v_call: TRBV7-6
clone_size: .
cdr3_aa: CASSLTTQGSSYEQYF
cdr3_nt: TGTGCCAGCAGCTTAACCACCCAGGGGAGCTCCTACGAGCAGTACTTC

d_call: TRBD2
j_call: TRBJ2-7
v_call: TRBV4-1
clone_size: .
cdr3_aa: CASRLRSGTSGHEQYF
cdr3_nt: TGCGCCAGCAGGCTCAGGTCCGGGACTAGCGGGCACGAGCAGTACTTC

d_call: TRBD1
j_call: TRBJ1-5
v_call: TRBV28
clone_size: .
cdr3_aa: CASSFDRGNQPQHF
cdr3_nt: TGTGCCAGCAGTTTCGACAGGGGGAATCAGCCCCAGCATTTT

d_call: TRBD2
j_call: TRBJ2-1
v_call: TRBV5-1
clone_size: .
cdr3_aa: CASSGGTTLLAFEQFF
cdr3_nt: TGCGCCAGCAGCGGAGGGACTACCCTACTCGCATTTGAGCAGTTCTTC

d_call: .
j_call: TRBJ1-3
v_call: TRBV6-5
clone_size: .
cdr3_aa: CASSYSFRGGNTIYF
cdr3_nt: TGTGCCAGCAGTTACTCTTTCAGGGGAGGAAACACCATATATTTT

d_call: .
j_call: TRBJ1-1
v_call: TRBV28
clone_size: once
cdr3_aa: CASSLRAGGRTEAFF
cdr3_nt: TGTGCCAGCAGTTTACGAGCGGGGGGAAGGACTGAAGCTTTCTTT

d_call: .
j_call: TRBJ1-6
v_call: TRBV12-3/TRBV12-4
clone_size: .
cdr3_aa: CASSTYRNSPLHF
cdr3_nt: TGTGCCAGCAGTACCTACAGAAATTCACCCCTCCACTTT

d_call: TRBD1
j_call: TRBJ2-7
v_call: TRBV18
clone_size: .
cdr3_aa: CASSPKGTGSSYEQYF
cdr3_nt: TGTGCCAGCTCACCGAAAGGGACAGGTAGCTCCTACGAGCAGTACTTC

d_call: .
j_call: TRBJ1-1
v_call: TRBV2
clone_size: .
cdr3_aa: CASSGMGRVTEAFF
cdr3_nt: TGTGCCAGCAGTGGTATGGGGAGGGTCACTGAAGCTTTCTTT

d_call: .
j_call: TRBJ2-5
v_call: TRBV30
clone_size: .
cdr3_aa: CAWNPTGRGETQYF
cdr3_nt: TGTGCCTGGAACCCAACAGGGCGCGGAGAGACCCAGTACTTC

d_call: TRBD2
j_call: TRBJ2-1
v_call: TRBV11-2
clone_size: .
cdr3_aa: CASSLAGGNEQFF
cdr3_nt: TGTGCCAGCAGCTTAGCGGGAGGAAATGAGCAGTTCTTC

d_call: TRBD2
j_call: TRBJ2-5
v_call: TRBV7-2
clone_size: .
cdr3_aa: CASSLQAGVQETQYF
cdr3_nt: TGTGCCAGCAGCTTACAAGCGGGAGTCCAAGAGACCCAGTACTTC

d_call: .
j_call: TRBJ2-7
v_call: TRBV14
clone_size: .
cdr3_aa: CASSTGRGSPYEQYF
cdr3_nt: TGTGCCAGCAGCACCGGCCGTGGGAGCCCCTACGAGCAGTACTTC

d_call: .
j_call: TRBJ1-5
v_call: TRBV28
clone_size: once
cdr3_aa: CASSFGHRNQPQHF
cdr3_nt: TGTGCCAGCAGTTTCGGACACCGCAATCAGCCCCAGCATTTT

d_call: TRBD1
j_call: TRBJ2-1
v_call: TRBV5-4
clone_size: .
cdr3_aa: CASSLRRDRDNEQFF
cdr3_nt: TGTGCCAGCAGCTTGCGACGCGACAGGGACAATGAGCAGTTCTTC

d_call: .
j_call: TRBJ2-3
v_call: TRBV4-1
clone_size: .
cdr3_aa: CASSPASVDTQYF
cdr3_nt: TGCGCCAGCAGCCCTGCTAGCGTCGATACGCAGTATTTT

d_call: .
j_call: TRBJ2-1
v_call: TRBV6-5
clone_size: .
cdr3_aa: CASSPRGQGPNEQFF
cdr3_nt: TGTGCCAGCAGCCCGCGGGGCCAGGGACCCAATGAGCAGTTCTTC

d_call: TRBD2
j_call: TRBJ2-5
v_call: TRBV25-1
clone_size: .
cdr3_aa: CASSDYGRARETQYF
cdr3_nt: TGTGCCAGCAGTGATTACGGGAGGGCACGAGAGACCCAGTACTTC

d_call: .
j_call: TRBJ2-5
v_call: TRBV7-2
clone_size: .
cdr3_aa: CASSLVGRGGKETQYF
cdr3_nt: TGTGCCAGCAGCTTAGTAGGCAGGGGAGGGAAAGAGACCCAGTACTTC

d_call: .
j_call: TRBJ2-3
v_call: TRBV18
clone_size: .
cdr3_aa: CASSPPIRGADTQYF
cdr3_nt: TGTGCCAGCTCACCACCGATCAGGGGGGCAGATACGCAGTATTTT

d_call: TRBD2
j_call: TRBJ2-2
v_call: TRBV7-8
clone_size: few
cdr3_aa: CASSPGAGGNTGELFF
cdr3_nt: TGTGCCAGCAGCCCCGGAGCGGGGGGAAACACCGGGGAGCTGTTTTTT

d_call: TRBD1
j_call: TRBJ1-1
v_call: TRBV7-9
clone_size: .
cdr3_aa: CASSMTRGPKSGAFF
cdr3_nt: TGTGCCAGCAGCATGACCAGGGGGCCTAAGTCCGGAGCTTTCTTT

d_call: .
j_call: TRBJ1-4
v_call: TRBV28
clone_size: .
cdr3_aa: CASSLPRQGRRDEKLFF
cdr3_nt: TGTGCCAGCTCCTTGCCGCGGCAGGGTCGGAGGGATGAAAAACTGTTTTTT

d_call: .
j_call: TRBJ1-6
v_call: TRBV28
clone_size: .
cdr3_aa: CASSRDHNSPLHF
cdr3_nt: TGTGCCAGCAGCCGGGATCATAATTCACCCCTCCACTTT

d_call: TRBD1
j_call: TRBJ1-5
v_call: TRBV30
clone_size: .
cdr3_aa: CAFRNYPGTANQPQHF
cdr3_nt: TGTGCCTTCCGAAACTATCCCGGGACAGCCAATCAGCCCCAGCATTTT

d_call: .
j_call: TRBJ1-1
v_call: TRBV7-8
clone_size: .
cdr3_aa: CASSLVGGANTEAFF
cdr3_nt: TGTGCCAGCAGCTTAGTGGGAGGGGCGAACACTGAAGCTTTCTTT

d_call: .
j_call: TRBJ1-6
v_call: TRBV4-3
clone_size: .
cdr3_aa: CASSQVDSLRSPLHF
cdr3_nt: TGCGCCAGCAGCCAAGTTGACAGTCTTAGGTCACCCCTCCACTTT

d_call: TRBD1
j_call: TRBJ2-4
v_call: TRBV11-2
clone_size: .
cdr3_aa: CASSLGDRGQNIQYF
cdr3_nt: TGTGCCAGCAGCTTGGGGGACAGGGGCCAAAACATTCAGTACTTC

d_call: .
j_call: TRBJ1-5
v_call: TRBV25-1
clone_size: .
cdr3_aa: CASSGRDFNQPQHF
cdr3_nt: TGTGCCAGCAGTGGCAGGGACTTCAATCAGCCCCAGCATTTT

d_call: .
j_call: TRBJ2-1
v_call: TRBV24-1
clone_size: once
cdr3_aa: CATKHRSYNEQFF
cdr3_nt: TGTGCCACCAAGCACCGCTCCTACAATGAGCAGTTCTTC